These 25 T cell receptor beta chains came from one sample sequenced in a study of T cells after yellow fever vaccination. TCRdb used MiXCR to reprocess the 5' RACE reads, holding one entry per CDR3 protein. The sample contains fewer than 150,000 distinct CDR3 sequences, about 7.7% of which appear only once. This specimen was CD4+ T cells sorted from PBMCs, taken 5 days after the yellow fever booster vaccination. These receptors were collected from a man aged 25 to 45 who received the YFV17D yellow fever vaccine.

This clonotype was picked up many times. Compared with germline, one end of the junction differs, possibly owing to a read error. The gene calls are TRBV7-2 and TRBJ2-1, with 12 bases fitting TRBD2. This CDR3 has 16 amino acids. Per germline, CDR1 SGHTA and CDR2 FQGNSA. CDR3 DNA: TGTGCCAGCAGCCTAGCGGGAGGGGTCTCCTACAATGAGCAGTTCTTC. It encodes CASSLAGGVSYNEQFF.

This clonotype was counted many times. The rearrangement uses TRBV5-1 and TRBJ2-7; no definite D call. CDR3 size: 16 residues. Germline lookup yields CDR1 SGHRS and CDR2 YFSETQ. The ends were cut back, 2 bases at V and 2 bases at J, with 17 bases in the middle. The chain's CDR3 is CASSLTVKGSPYEQYF. As DNA, the CDR3 is TGCGCCAGCAGCTTAACCGTCAAGGGAAGCCCCTACGAGCAGTACTTC.

This clonotype was observed at least ten times. In DNA, the CDR3 is TGCAGCGTCGGACTAGCGGGAGAAAGAGATACGCAGTATTTT. Its translation: CSVGLAGERDTQYF. The genes are TRBV29-1 and TRBJ2-3; TRBD2 matches 13 bases. Germline values: CDR1 SQVTM, CDR2 ANQGSEA. Unmatched junction bases numbered 5, after V lost 6 bases and J lost 5 bases. CDR3 length: 14 residues.

Remarks on this clonotype: It may be a read error: a sequence one base away is much more abundant. The V call is TRBV21-1, the J call TRBJ2-7; TRBD1 reflects the table's D call only, with no check against the DNA. TRBV21-1 is a known pseudogene. The CDR3 length is 15 residues. This chain's CDR3 is CAIQQRWDQVYEQYF. The CDR3 nucleotides read TGTGCCATCCAGCAAAGGTGGGACCAGGTCTACGAGCAGTACTTC.

This clonotype came up a few times. No DNA is shown, since the ends of the CDR3 on it are uncertain; the CDR3 is the one TCRdb lists. The chain is built from TRBV13 and TRBJ1-5; the DNA was not used to check the table's D call, TRBD1. The germline gives CDR1 PRHDT, CDR2 FYEKMQ (reference sequence). The CDR3 comprises 23 residues, both ends counted. The CDR3 loop reads CASSPVPAVYRGLAPEGNQPQHF.

This clonotype was observed at least ten times. This chain links TRBV2 with TRBJ2-7; TRBD2 might be the D (7 bases). Per the germline V gene, CDR1 is SNHLY and CDR2 is FYNNEI. The CDR3 length is 15 residues. The V end was cut by 0 bases, the J end by 2 bases, with 11 bases between. The CDR3 sequence: CASSEAGGGAYEQYF. As DNA, the CDR3 is TGTGCCAGCAGTGAAGCGGGAGGGGGGGCCTACGAGCAGTACTTC.

Ten or more counts support this clonotype. CDR3 region: CAIRQDRGSYEQYF. CDR3 nucleotides: TGTGCCATCCGCCAGGACAGGGGTTCCTACGAGCAGTACTTC. This chain connects TRBV7-9 to TRBJ2-7; the match to TRBD1 covers 9 bases. After removal of 10 bases from V and 1 base from J, the junction contained 8 bases not matched to a gene. The CDR3 is made up of 14 amino acids. Germline V CDR1 and CDR2: SEHNR, FQNEAQ (reference sequence).

This clonotype was seen many times. This sequence joins TRBV28 and TRBJ2-7; TRBD2 matches at 14 bases. Germline V gene data show CDR1 as MDHEN and CDR2 as SYDVKM. The CDR3 has 17 residues. V was clipped by 5 bases and J by 3 bases; unmatched bases: 9. CDR3 residues: CASSPSMGTSGGYEQYF. CDR3 DNA: TGTGCCAGCAGTCCCAGCATGGGGACTAGCGGGGGCTACGAGCAGTACTTC. Full variable domain (rest looked up from reference TRBV28 and TRBJ2-7): DVKVTQSSRYLVKRTGEKVFLECVQDMDHENMFWYRQDPGLGLRLIYFSYDVKMKEKGDIPEGYSVSREKKERFSLILESASTNQTSMYLCASSPSMGTSGGYEQYFGPGTRLTVT.

At least ten counts were recorded for this clonotype. This chain joins TRBV7-9 and TRBJ1-2; D gene uncertain. The germline V gene has CDR1 SEHNR and CDR2 FQNEAQ (reference sequence). The V and J ends lost 5 bases and 4 bases respectively, with 23 bases between them. The CDR3 sequence is 17 residues long. The DNA of the CDR3 is TGTGCCAGCAGCCCAAGATCTAGCTCGGGTCCATTCTATGGCTACACCTTC. It codes for CASSPRSSSGPFYGYTF.

About this clonotype itself: A much larger clone lies one base from this, so it may be a read error. The genes are TRBV24-1 and TRBJ2-1; the match to TRBD2 covers 14 bases. Per germline, CDR1 KGHDR and CDR2 SFDVKD. The J segment lost 8 bases and the V segment lost 3 bases, leaving 5 bases of the junction unmatched. The CDR3 is 16 amino acids. CDR3 nucleotide sequence: TGTGCCACCAGTGATCCCGGGACTAGCGGGAGTGATGAGCAGTTCTTC. Translation gives CATSDPGTSGSDEQFF.

This clonotype was seen many times. This chain joins TRBV20-1 and TRBJ2-5; D is undetermined. This CDR3 spans 12 amino acids. Per the germline V gene, CDR1 is DFQATT and CDR2 is SNEGSKA (reference sequence). Trimming shortened V by 3 bases and J by 3 bases, and 8 bases separated the two germline ends. As DNA, the CDR3 is TGCAGTGCTAGTAAGGGCGAAGAGACCCAGTACTTC. It translates to CSASKGEETQYF.

This clonotype was observed many times. The chain uses TRBV4-3 and TRBJ1-2, with D unclear. V dropped 0 bases and J dropped 3 bases, with 8 bases sitting between them. Germline V lookup: CDR1 LGHNA, CDR2 YSLEER. The CDR3 runs 14 residues. The CDR3 DNA reads as TGCGCCAGCAGCCAAGATCCGCGGGACTATGGCTACACCTTC. Residues: CASSQDPRDYGYTF.

This clonotype was detected ten times or more. V gene TRBV18 combines with J gene TRBJ2-7; D is undetermined. The V gene lost 6 bases and the J gene lost 0 bases, with 15 bases spanning the gap. The length of the CDR3 is 15 residues. Germline V gives CDR1 KGHSH, CDR2 LQKENI. The CDR3, as DNA: TGTGCCAGCTCTCCAAACCCTGCAAGCTCCTACGAGCAGTACTTC. It codes for CASSPNPASSYEQYF.

The CDR3 DNA reads as TGTGCCAGCAGGAGAGCGGGGAACGAGCAGTACTTC. This codes for CASRRAGNEQYF. The chain couples TRBV7-2 to TRBJ2-7; 7 bases fit TRBD2. Trimming took 6 bases from V and 5 from J; bases not matched to a gene: 4. Germline CDR1 SGHTA, CDR2 FQGNSA. The CDR3 is 12 amino acids.

This chain links TRBV20-1 with TRBJ2-7, with 7 bases that match TRBD1. The CDR3 is 14 amino acids. Per the germline V gene, CDR1 is DFQATT and CDR2 is SNEGSKA (reference sequence). Losses at the gene ends were 4 bases for V and 0 bases for J; bases not matched to a gene: 6. CDR3: CSATGTAGSYEQYF. The CDR3 bases are TGCAGTGCTACCGGGACAGCTGGCTCCTACGAGCAGTACTTC.

This clonotype was seen ten or more times. The chain uses TRBV7-2 and TRBJ2-7; the match to TRBD2 covers 7 bases. CDR1 is SGHTA and CDR2 is FQGNSA in the germline V gene. This CDR3 has 16 amino acids. V was pared by 5 bases and J by 2 bases, with 12 bases of the junction left unmatched. CDR3 nucleotides: TGTGCCAGCAGCCGGATCGCTAGCGGCAATACCTACGAGCAGTACTTC. It yields the protein CASSRIASGNTYEQYF. The whole variable domain, remainder taken from reference TRBV7-2 and TRBJ2-7, is GAGVSQSPSNKVTEKGKDVELRCDPISGHTALYWYRQSLGQGLEFLIYFQGNSAPDKSGLPSDRFSAERTGGSVSTLTIQRTQQEDSAVYLCASSRIASGNTYEQYFGPGTRLTVT.

There are many counts of this clonotype. The chain couples TRBV10-3 to TRBJ2-3; D unclear. V shed 0 bases and J shed 0 bases, with 16 bases lying between them. Looked up from germline, CDR1 is ENHRY and CDR2 is SYGVKD. CDR3 length: 18 residues. Here the CDR3 reads CAISESTAGDPSTDTQYF. DNA of the CDR3: TGTGCCATCAGTGAGTCGACGGCAGGTGACCCTAGCACAGATACGCAGTATTTT.

This clonotype was seen at least ten times. V gene TRBV20-1 combines with J gene TRBJ1-5; no reliable D call. V was trimmed by 4 bases and J by 4 bases, leaving 11 bases between them. Looked up from germline, CDR1 is DFQATT and CDR2 is SNEGSKA (reference sequence). The CDR3 totals 13 residues. CDR3 sequence reads: CSAKIDGNQPQHF. The CDR3 region has the DNA TGCAGTGCTAAAATCGACGGGAATCAGCCCCAGCATTTT.

This clonotype was detected a few times. The chain links TRBV28 to TRBJ1-2; 8 nucleotides agree with TRBD1. V lost 2 bases, J lost 8 bases, and 10 bases stayed unmatched. Germline V gene lookup returns CDR1 MDHEN and CDR2 SYDVKM. CDR3 length equals 15 residues. CDR3 loop: CASSLGATGVRGYTF. Written as DNA, the CDR3 is TGTGCCAGCAGTTTAGGGGCGACAGGGGTGAGAGGCTACACCTTC.

This clonotype was picked up many times. The chain joins TRBV6-2 or TRBV6-3 to TRBJ2-1, with D perhaps given as TRBD1 or TRBD2 (5 bases each). This CDR3 comprises 15 residues. Germline V gives CDR1 MNHEY, CDR2 SVGEGT. The V end was cut by 10 bases, the J end by 2 bases, with 18 bases between. CDR3 in DNA: TGTGCCACCTCCAATGGGCAGGGACCCTACAATGAGCAGTTCTTC. Translation: CATSNGQGPYNEQFF.

This clonotype was counted many times. The chain combines TRBV5-1 with TRBJ2-3; TRBD2 matches 9 bases. This CDR3 spans 16 amino acids. Germline V CDR1 and CDR2: SGHRS, YFSETQ. With 1 base clipped from V and 0 bases from J, the junction kept 3 bases outside the gene matches. CDR3 sequence: CASSLLTSGSTDTQYF. For the CDR3, the DNA is TGCGCCAGCAGCTTGCTGACTAGCGGTAGCACAGATACGCAGTATTTT.

Remarks on this clonotype: Since a much larger clone is just one base distant, this may be a read error. The chain has TRBV7-2 and TRBJ1-5; D is ambiguous. CDR3 length equals 12 residues. CDR1 and CDR2 from the germline V gene are SGHTA and FQGNSA. CDR3 region: CASSSRGQHQHF. The CDR3 DNA is TGTGCCAGCAGCTCCCGCGGTCAGCACCAGCATTTT.

This clonotype was detected ten times or more. CDR3 residues: CASRAGQNTGELFF. The CDR3 coding sequence is TGTGCCAGCAGGGCTGGACAGAACACCGGGGAGCTGTTTTTT. The chain is built from TRBV6-4 and TRBJ2-2; D perhaps matches TRBD1 (5 bases). Germline V lookup: CDR1 MRHNA, CDR2 SNTAGT. The CDR3 runs 14 residues. The germline V and J ends were trimmed by 6 bases and 1 base, with 9 bases remaining between them.

This clonotype was detected many times. This chain joins TRBV28 and TRBJ2-1; D is possibly TRBD2 (5 bases). This CDR3 is 12 amino acids long. In germline, CDR1 is MDHEN, CDR2 SYDVKM. V was pared by 2 bases and J by 10 bases, with 9 bases between. The CDR3 bases are TGTGCCAGCAGTTTAACTAGAACCGAGCAGTTCTTC. Translating gives CASSLTRTEQFF.

This clonotype was seen a handful of times. The chain combines TRBV5-8 with TRBJ1-2; no clear D. CDR3 length: 15 amino acids. The germline V gene encodes CDR1 SGHTS and CDR2 YDEGEE. Trimming shortened V by 4 bases and J by 0 bases, and 13 bases separated the two germline ends. The CDR3 protein is CASSTKHLANYGYTF. DNA of the CDR3: TGTGCCAGCAGCACGAAACACCTAGCTAACTATGGCTACACCTTC.